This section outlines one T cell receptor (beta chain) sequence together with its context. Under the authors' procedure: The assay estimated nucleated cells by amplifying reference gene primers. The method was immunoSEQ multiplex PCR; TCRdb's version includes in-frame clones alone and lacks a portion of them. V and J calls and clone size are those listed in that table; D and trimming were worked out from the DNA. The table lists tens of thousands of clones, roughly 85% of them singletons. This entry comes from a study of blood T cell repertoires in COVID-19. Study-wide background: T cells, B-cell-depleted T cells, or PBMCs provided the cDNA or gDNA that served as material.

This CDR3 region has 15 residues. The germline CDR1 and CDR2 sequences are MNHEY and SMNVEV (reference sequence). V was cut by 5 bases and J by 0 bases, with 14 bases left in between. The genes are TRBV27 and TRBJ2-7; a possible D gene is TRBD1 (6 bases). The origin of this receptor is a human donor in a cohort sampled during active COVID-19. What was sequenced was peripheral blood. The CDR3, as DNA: TGTGCCAGCAGTCCCCGAGGGGGAAGCTCCTACGAGCAGTACTTC. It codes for CASSPRGGSSYEQYF.